The sequence of this TCR beta chain was determined in a study of T cells in Graves' hyperthyroidism and ophthalmopathy (dated by TCRdb to about 2019). For the wider study: Peripheral blood was collected at initial diagnosis, before any treatment. TCR Vbeta CDR3 sequencing of 140 or so peripheral blood samples (under 45 ophthalmopathy, about 75 hyperthyroidism and approximately 17 progressor patients) is reported in the paper. A discovery cohort of roughly 96 patients, about 40 with Graves' ophthalmopathy and approximately 57 with stable Graves' hyperthyroidism, was used to find distinguishing TCR V-J signatures. Once sampling was done, hyperthyroidism patients were given methimazole at a starting dose of 30 mg daily, whereas ophthalmopathy patients were given high-dose intravenous methylprednisolone. In addition, the study compared T-cell repertoires in thyroid tissue and in blood from about six Graves' hyperthyroidism patients. The 75 to 100 discovery patients were divided at random into training and test sets in a 7:3 ratio. An independent validation cohort of about 19 hyperthyroidism patients and approximately 17 patients who later progressed to ophthalmopathy tested prospective prediction of ophthalmopathy.

The TCR beta CDR3 regions were amplified from the RNA transcripts. For the first round of RT-PCR on the TCR CDR3, the HTBI primer set was used together with the Qiagen OneStep RT-PCR kit. A second multiplex PCR round built the libraries, followed by size selection and purification. The libraries were sequenced on an Illumina HiSeq2000 using paired-end 100 bp reads. As for the authors' bioinformatics: Raw data were processed with SOAPnuke, discarding reads with adapters, uncalled bases, mean Phred below 15, or no exact constant-primer or identifier match. High-quality paired reads were merged using COPE v1.2.5, and each unique nucleotide sequence was defined as a clonotype. MiTCR v1.1 was used to align the clonotypes against IMGT TRBV, TRBD and TRBJ reference segments. The analysis included only V-J combinations with a frequency above 0.0001, which together covered about 99% of the repertoires. A TCS score was defined as the ratio of F50 (clonal expansion) to E x V (chaos), with BLOSUM62-based TCRdist applied between CDR3 peptides within each V-J. Welch's t-statistics and random forest reduced roughly 540 V-J features to about 12, which were used in a naive Bayes classifier (R e1071). Using fastp at Q25 and MiXCR, TCRdb reprocessed the public reads and kept productive beta chains. Every CDR3 protein is listed once, alongside the most common genes and DNA of its rows. TCRdb, not the original authors, processed these V and J calls. The sample data list about 280,000 distinct CDR3 sequences, and about 25% of these were observed just once. The ten largest make up approximately 30% of the sample.

V lost 6 bases and J lost 4 bases, and the count of bases not matched to a germline gene is 7. The CDR3, from cysteine to phenylalanine, totals 15 residues. Just CDR3 DNA is preserved here, 45 bases in frame from base 1. What the authors observed across the whole study: A 13 V-J signature model separated ophthalmopathy from stable hyperthyroidism, with around 88% sensitivity and roughly 81% specificity in cross-validation and 80%/75% in testing. In validation, the model predicted progression to ophthalmopathy a median of around six months before onset, with approximately 70% sensitivity and 72.22% specificity. Blood samples also contained most of the expanded thyroid clonotypes (frequency above 0.001), which suggests that blood repertoires may reflect thyroid immune responses. Sample size was not statistically predetermined, and blinding of investigators to group allocation was not performed.

The hyperthyroidism patients were between 18 and 65 years old and newly diagnosed, with a disease duration of less than 2 months. The study excluded patients with uncontrolled infections, other autoimmune diseases, pregnancy or lactation. Clinical symptoms, serum thyroxine and TRAb, thyroid ultrasound, and orbital computed tomography formed the basis for the diagnoses. Blood from progressor patients was collected at the time of first diagnosis with hyperthyroidism, before any ophthalmopathy symptoms had appeared. PBMCs were isolated from more than 9 ml of fresh peripheral blood by Ficoll-Paque density gradient centrifugation. Patients classed as progressors first received a Graves' hyperthyroidism diagnosis and then went on to develop ophthalmopathy during follow-up. Trizol reagent was used to extract total RNA, and RNA quality was then checked on an Agilent 2100 Bioanalyzer. This clonotype was found many times. This receptor's antigen is unknown. Base qualities were left out, and no much larger clone turns up one base away.

The receptor comes from a man in his forties with Graves' hyperthyroidism that later progressed to Graves' ophthalmopathy. This chain is built from TRBV12-3 or TRBV12-4 and TRBJ2-2, with TRBD1 matching 8 junction bases. The material sequenced was blood. The CDR3 reads CASSPGQGVTGELFF. The DNA sequence reads TGTGCCAGCAGCCCAGGACAGGGAGTCACCGGGGAGCTGTTTTTT.